This TCR beta chain appears in the sequencing data of a study of blood T cell repertoires in COVID-19. About the study: The United States, Italy and Spain were the sources of the acute and convalescent COVID-19 samples.

Everyone who took part was 18 to 89 years old, and they came from about two dozen US areas. Grouping used clinical history reported by participants in a survey and questionnaire. The CDR3 is made up of 15 amino acids. The germline V gene has CDR1 MDHEN and CDR2 SYDVKM. The V and J ends lost 2 bases and 4 bases respectively, with 14 bases between them. Original methodology: Scientists estimated how many nucleated cells there were by amplifying reference gene primers. Method: immunoSEQ multiplex PCR; TCRdb's copy keeps in-frame clones and lacks some. For V, J and clone size, that table is used; D and trimming come from the DNA. The sample consists of about 170,000 clones, roughly 87% of them appearing once.

The sample taken for sequencing was PBMCs or T cells enriched from blood (not recorded which). The V call is TRBV28, the J call TRBJ1-1; a weak D match, TRBD1 (5 bases). The receptor's source is a woman in her fifties or sixties who had recovered from COVID-19. Here the CDR3 DNA reads TGTGCCAGCAGTTTACTAGGGGCCGGCGGCACTGAAGCTTTCTTT. Translating it yields CASSLLGAGGTEAFF.